The 12 T cell receptor beta chains in this list originate from one sample, sequenced in a study of shared clonotypes between healthy human individuals. Sequencing used immunoSEQ multiplex PCR; TCRdb keeps in-frame clones, though not all of them. The sample has 1.4 million to 1.5 million clones, roughly 96% seen once; the top ten hold over 1%. The source material was naive CD4+ T cells sorted from blood. Indicated subset: CD45RA+ positively selected. The origin of the receptors is a man aged 25-45 years in good health.

The V call is TRBV27, the J call TRBJ1-5, with TRBD1 identical over 7 bases. The length of the CDR3 is 20 residues. CDR1 MNHEY and CDR2 SMNVEV come from the germline V gene (reference sequence). Losses at the gene ends were 2 bases for V and 1 base for J; bases not matched to a gene: 17. This chain's CDR3 is CASSLRGHRQGRFSNQPQHF. DNA for the CDR3: TGTGCCAGCAGTTTAAGGGGGCATAGACAGGGTCGTTTCAGCAATCAGCCCCAGCATTTT.

The chain combines TRBV29-1 with TRBJ2-5; TRBD2 matches at 7 bases. The CDR3 totals 14 residues. CDR1 is SQVTM and CDR2 is ANQGSEA in the germline V gene. Trimming took 4 bases from V and 5 from J; bases not matched to a gene: 10. CDR3 DNA: TGCAGCGTTGGCCGTAGCGGGCAGGCTGAGACCCAGTACTTC. Translated, it gives CSVGRSGQAETQYF. The variable domain in full, with the rest retrieved from reference TRBV29-1 and TRBJ2-5, is SAVISQKPSRDICQRGTSLTIQCQVDSQVTMMFWYRQQPGQSLTLIATANQGSEATYESGFVIDKFPISRPNLTFSTLTVSNMSPEDSSIYLCSVGRSGQAETQYFGPGTRLLVL.

This chain uses TRBV15 with TRBJ2-1; 7 bases map to TRBD2. Looked up from germline, CDR1 is LNHNV and CDR2 is YYDKDF (reference sequence). The length of the CDR3 is 14 residues. The trim removed 0 bases at V and 9 bases at J, leaving 5 bases unmatched. CDR3 in amino acids: CATSRDRLAVEQFF. Written as DNA, the CDR3 is TGTGCCACCAGCAGAGATCGTCTAGCGGTTGAGCAGTTCTTC.

V usage is TRBV28 and J usage is TRBJ2-7; 10 bases are shared with TRBD1. The germline V gene has CDR1 MDHEN and CDR2 SYDVKM. This CDR3 has 14 amino acids. J gave up 6 bases and V 2 bases, and 4 bases lay outside the gene matches. This chain's CDR3 is CASSLPGQGTEQYF. DNA of the CDR3: TGTGCCAGCAGTTTACCGGGACAGGGGACCGAGCAGTACTTC.

The chain links TRBV12-2 to TRBJ2-1; the DNA was not compared with TRBD1, the D call given in the table. TRBV12-2 is a pseudogene. The CDR3 extends over 17 amino acids. The CDR3 DNA is TGTGCAAGTCGCCACTTATCCGTGACACGATCCCACAATGAGCAGTTCTTC. Translating gives CASRHLSVTRSHNEQFF.

This clone was counted once. This chain links TRBV2 with TRBJ2-7; D is unresolved. The V gene lost 2 bases and the J gene lost 5 bases, with 16 bases spanning the gap. Per the germline V gene, CDR1 is SNHLY and CDR2 is FYNNEI. CDR3 length: 15 amino acids. CDR3 loop: CASSEFGVGLNEQYF. In DNA, the CDR3 is TGTGCCAGCAGTGAATTCGGTGTAGGGTTAAACGAGCAGTACTTC.

This clone was detected only once. CDR3 residues: CASSTDRSTDTQYF. In DNA form, the CDR3 reads TGCGCCAGCAGCACCGACAGGAGCACAGATACGCAGTATTTT. The gene calls are TRBV5-1 and TRBJ2-3; a possible D gene is TRBD1 (6 bases). CDR1 and CDR2 (germline): SGHRS, YFSETQ. V dropped 4 bases and J dropped 0 bases, with 9 bases sitting between them. The CDR3 has 14 residues.

This sequence joins TRBV6-1 and TRBJ2-3; D is unclear. Germline V lookup: CDR1 MNHNS, CDR2 SASEGT. The CDR3 totals 12 residues. Trimming left V 1 base short and J 6 bases short, with 5 bases between. The CDR3 DNA reads as TGTGCCAGCAGTGAAGACACGGATACGCAGTATTTT. Its protein product is CASSEDTDTQYF.

This sequence joins TRBV6-1 and TRBJ1-2, with TRBD1 matching 8 bases. The CDR3 has 16 residues. The ends lost 0 bases at V and 6 bases at J; junction bases unmatched: 9. Germline CDR1 and CDR2: MNHNS and SASEGT. The DNA for the CDR3 is TGTGCCAGCAGTGAAGCGCTTCGGACAGGGCGGGATGGCTACACCTTC. Residues: CASSEALRTGRDGYTF.

The rearrangement links TRBV7-9 to TRBJ2-5; TRBD2 might be the D (6 bases). Trimming left V 2 bases short and J 6 bases short, with 16 bases between. CDR3 size: 15 residues. Per the germline V gene, CDR1 is SEHNR and CDR2 is FQNEAQ (reference sequence). CDR3 protein: CASSLSIAGRKTQYF. CDR3 DNA: TGTGCCAGCAGCTTATCCATCGCGGGAAGAAAGACCCAGTACTTC.

The chain recombines TRBV5-5 with TRBJ2-3; tentatively, D is TRBD2 (5 bases). The CDR3 has 14 residues. V lost 0 bases and J lost 5, with 10 bases in between. Germline CDR1 is SGHKS and CDR2 is YYEKEE (reference sequence). The CDR3 bases are TGTGCCAGCAGCTTGGAAACTAGAAAAGATACGCAGTATTTT. As protein: CASSLETRKDTQYF.

V usage is TRBV2 and J usage is TRBJ2-7; TRBD2 agrees at 9 bases. With V trimmed by 1 base and J by 4 bases, 11 bases remained unmatched. The CDR3 totals 17 residues. Germline V gene sequence: CDR1 SNHLY, CDR2 FYNNEI. CDR3 loop: CASSEGGLAPRGYEQYF. DNA of the CDR3: TGTGCCAGCAGTGAAGGGGGACTAGCCCCACGGGGTTACGAGCAGTACTTC.